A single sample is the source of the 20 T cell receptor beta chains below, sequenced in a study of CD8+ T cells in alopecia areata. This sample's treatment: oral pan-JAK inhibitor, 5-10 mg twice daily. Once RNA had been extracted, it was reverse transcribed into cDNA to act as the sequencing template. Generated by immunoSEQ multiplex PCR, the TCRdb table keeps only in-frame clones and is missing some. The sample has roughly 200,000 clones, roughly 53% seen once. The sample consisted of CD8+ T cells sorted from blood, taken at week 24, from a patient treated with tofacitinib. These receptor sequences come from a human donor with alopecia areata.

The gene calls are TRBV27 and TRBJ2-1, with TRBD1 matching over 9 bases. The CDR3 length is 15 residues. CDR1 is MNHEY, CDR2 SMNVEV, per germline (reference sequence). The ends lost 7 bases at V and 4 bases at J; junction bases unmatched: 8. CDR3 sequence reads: CASIDTGGIYNEQFF. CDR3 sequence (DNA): TGTGCCAGCATTGACACAGGGGGCATTTACAATGAGCAGTTCTTC.

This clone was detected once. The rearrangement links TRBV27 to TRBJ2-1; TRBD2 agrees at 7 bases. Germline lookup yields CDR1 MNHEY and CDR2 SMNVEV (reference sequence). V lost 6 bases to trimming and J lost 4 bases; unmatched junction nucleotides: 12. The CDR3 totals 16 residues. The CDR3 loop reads CASSPTTGTNYNEQFF. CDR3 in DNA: TGTGCCAGCAGCCCAACGACCGGGACTAATTACAATGAGCAGTTCTTC.

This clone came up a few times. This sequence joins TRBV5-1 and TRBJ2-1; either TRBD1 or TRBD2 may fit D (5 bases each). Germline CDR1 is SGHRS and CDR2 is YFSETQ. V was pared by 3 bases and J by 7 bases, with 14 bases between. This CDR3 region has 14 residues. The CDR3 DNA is TGCGCCAGCAGCTACCGGGACGAGAATAATGAGCAGTTCTTC. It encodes CASSYRDENNEQFF.

CDR3 sequence reads: CAWSVIGAEAFF. The CDR3 DNA sequence: TGTGCCTGGAGTGTGATAGGGGCTGAAGCTTTCTTT. The chain links TRBV30 to TRBJ1-1, with a weak D call TRBD1 (5 bases). This CDR3 is built from 12 residues. With 0 bases removed from V and 6 bases from J, the gap between germline ends came to 8 bases. Germline loops: CDR1 GTSNPN, CDR2 SVGIG (reference sequence).

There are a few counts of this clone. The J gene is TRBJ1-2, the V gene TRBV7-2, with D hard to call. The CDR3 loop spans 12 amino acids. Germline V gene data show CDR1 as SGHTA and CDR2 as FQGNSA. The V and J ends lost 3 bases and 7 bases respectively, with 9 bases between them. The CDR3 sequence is CASSFGEGGYTF. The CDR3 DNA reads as TGTGCCAGCAGCTTTGGGGAGGGTGGCTACACCTTC. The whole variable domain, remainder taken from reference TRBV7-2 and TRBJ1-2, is GAGVSQSPSNKVTEKGKDVELRCDPISGHTALYWYRQSLGQGLEFLIYFQGNSAPDKSGLPSDRFSAERTGGSVSTLTIQRTQQEDSAVYLCASSFGEGGYTFGSGTRLTVV.

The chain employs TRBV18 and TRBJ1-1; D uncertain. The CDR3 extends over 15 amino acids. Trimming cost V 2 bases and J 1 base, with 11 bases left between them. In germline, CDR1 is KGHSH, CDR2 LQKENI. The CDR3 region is CASSPTIGRNTEAFF. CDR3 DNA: TGTGCCAGCTCACCAACGATCGGCAGGAACACTGAAGCTTTCTTT. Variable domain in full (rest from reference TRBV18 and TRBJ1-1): NAGVMQNPRHLVRRRGQEARLRCSPMKGHSHVYWYRQLPEEGLKFMVYLQKENIIDESGMPKERFSAEFPKEGPSILRIQQVVRGDSAAYFCASSPTIGRNTEAFFGQGTRLTVV.

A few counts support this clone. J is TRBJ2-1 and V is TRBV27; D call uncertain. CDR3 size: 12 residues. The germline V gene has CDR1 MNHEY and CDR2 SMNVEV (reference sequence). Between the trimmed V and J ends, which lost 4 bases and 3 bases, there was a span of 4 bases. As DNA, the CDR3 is TGTGCCAGCAGTTCAGTCTACAATGAGCAGTTCTTC. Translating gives CASSSVYNEQFF.

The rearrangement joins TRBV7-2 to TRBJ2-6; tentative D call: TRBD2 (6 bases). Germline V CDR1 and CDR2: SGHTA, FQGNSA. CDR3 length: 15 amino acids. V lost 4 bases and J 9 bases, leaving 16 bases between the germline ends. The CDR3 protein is CASSSNWGGGNVLTF. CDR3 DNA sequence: TGTGCCAGCAGCTCAAACTGGGGAGGTGGCAACGTCCTGACTTTC.

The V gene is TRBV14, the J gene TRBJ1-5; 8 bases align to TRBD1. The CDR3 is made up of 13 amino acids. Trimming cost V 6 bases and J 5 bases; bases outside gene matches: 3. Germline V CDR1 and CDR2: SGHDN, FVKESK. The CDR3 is CASRGQVHQPQHF. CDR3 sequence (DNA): TGTGCCAGCAGGGGACAGGTCCATCAGCCCCAGCATTTT.

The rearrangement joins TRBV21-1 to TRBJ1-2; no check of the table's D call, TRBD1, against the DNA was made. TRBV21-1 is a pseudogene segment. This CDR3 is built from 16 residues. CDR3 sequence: CASSKRDRGVVDGYTF. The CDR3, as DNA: TGTGCCAGCAGCAAGAGGGACAGGGGTGTTGTGGATGGCTACACCTTC.

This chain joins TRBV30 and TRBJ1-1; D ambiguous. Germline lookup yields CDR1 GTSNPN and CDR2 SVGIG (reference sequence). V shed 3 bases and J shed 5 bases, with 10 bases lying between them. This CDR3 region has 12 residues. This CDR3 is CAWSPSDTEAFF. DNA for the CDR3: TGTGCCTGGAGCCCATCTGATACTGAAGCTTTCTTT.

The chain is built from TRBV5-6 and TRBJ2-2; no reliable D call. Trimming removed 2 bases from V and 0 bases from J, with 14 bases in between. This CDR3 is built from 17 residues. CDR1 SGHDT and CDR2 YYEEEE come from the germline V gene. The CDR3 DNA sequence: TGTGCCAGCAGCTTAAGCGTCGGGCACTCGAACACCGGGGAGCTGTTTTTT. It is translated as CASSLSVGHSNTGELFF.

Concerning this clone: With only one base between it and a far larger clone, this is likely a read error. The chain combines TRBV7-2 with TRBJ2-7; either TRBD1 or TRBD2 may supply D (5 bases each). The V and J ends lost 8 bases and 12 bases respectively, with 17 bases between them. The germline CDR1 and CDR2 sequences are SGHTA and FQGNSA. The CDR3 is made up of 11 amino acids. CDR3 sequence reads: CASGYERDRYF. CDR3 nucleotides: TGTGCCAGCGGCTATGAAAGGGACCGGTACTTC.

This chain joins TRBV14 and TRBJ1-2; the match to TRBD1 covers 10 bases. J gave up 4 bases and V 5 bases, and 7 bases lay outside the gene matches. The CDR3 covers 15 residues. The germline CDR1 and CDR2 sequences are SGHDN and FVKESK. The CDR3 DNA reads TGTGCCAGCAGCGATCCGGGACAGGGGCGCTATGGCTACACCTTC. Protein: CASSDPGQGRYGYTF.

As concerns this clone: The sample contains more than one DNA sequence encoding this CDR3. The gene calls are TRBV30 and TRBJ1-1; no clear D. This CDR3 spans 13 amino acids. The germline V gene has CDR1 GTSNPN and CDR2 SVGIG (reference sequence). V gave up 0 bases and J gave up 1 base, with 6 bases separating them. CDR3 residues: CAWSVLGNTEAFF. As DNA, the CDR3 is TGTGCCTGGAGTGTTCTGGGGAACACTGAAGCTTTCTTT.

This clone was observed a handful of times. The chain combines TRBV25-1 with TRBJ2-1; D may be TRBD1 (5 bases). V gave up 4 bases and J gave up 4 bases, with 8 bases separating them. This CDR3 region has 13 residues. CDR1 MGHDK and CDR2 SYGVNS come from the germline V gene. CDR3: CASSAGLYNEQFF. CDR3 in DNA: TGTGCCAGCAGTGCAGGGTTATACAATGAGCAGTTCTTC.

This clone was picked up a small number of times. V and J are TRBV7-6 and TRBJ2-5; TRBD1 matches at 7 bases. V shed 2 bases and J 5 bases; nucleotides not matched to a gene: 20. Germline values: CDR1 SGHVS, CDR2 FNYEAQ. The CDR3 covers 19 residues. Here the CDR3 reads CASSLKRPGTEGALETQYF. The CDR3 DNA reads TGTGCCAGCAGCTTAAAAAGGCCTGGGACAGAGGGGGCTCTGGAGACCCAGTACTTC.

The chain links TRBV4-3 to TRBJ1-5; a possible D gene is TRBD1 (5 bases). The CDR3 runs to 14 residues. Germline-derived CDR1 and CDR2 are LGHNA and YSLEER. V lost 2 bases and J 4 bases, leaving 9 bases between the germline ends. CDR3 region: CASSQIRGNQPQHF. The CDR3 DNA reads TGCGCCAGCAGCCAAATCCGGGGGAATCAGCCCCAGCATTTT.

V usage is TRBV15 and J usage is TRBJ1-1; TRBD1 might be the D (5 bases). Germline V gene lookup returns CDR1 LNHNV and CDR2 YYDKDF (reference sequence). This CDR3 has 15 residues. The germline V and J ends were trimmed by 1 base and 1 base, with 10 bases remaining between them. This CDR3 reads CATSRAEGRNTEAFF. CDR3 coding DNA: TGTGCCACCAGCAGAGCCGAGGGGCGGAACACTGAAGCTTTCTTT.

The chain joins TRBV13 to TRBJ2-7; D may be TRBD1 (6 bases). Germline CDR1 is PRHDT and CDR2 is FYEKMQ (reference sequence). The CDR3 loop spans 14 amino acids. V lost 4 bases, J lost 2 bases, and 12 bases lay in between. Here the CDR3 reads CASSSPGTPYEQYF. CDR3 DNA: TGTGCCAGCAGCTCCCCCGGGACACCCTACGAGCAGTACTTC.